These 25 T cell receptor beta chains were sequenced from one sample in a study of cytomegalovirus exposure and HLA in healthy donors (dated by TCRdb to 2017 to 2019). Library preparation used the immunoSEQ multiplex PCR assay. For the multiplex PCR, a mixture combining 60 forward primers for TCR Vbeta segments and 13 reverse primers for TCR Jbeta segments was used. TCRdb obtained this table from immuneACCESS and retained in-frame rearrangements with V and J assigned. These tables miss some clones; where compared with another copy, unresolved V genes account for less than half of the shortfall, and the remainder is unexplained. This sample is represented by over 150,000 clones; roughly 80% of them were singletons. Of the sample, 1.5% falls within the top ten clones. The sequencing sample was made of PBMCs. Receptor source: a girl under 18 in good health and CMV-seropositive.

The genes are TRBV6-1 and TRBJ2-1; 13 nucleotides line up with TRBD2. The ends lost 7 bases at V and 6 bases at J; junction bases unmatched: 6. The CDR3 has 15 residues. Germline CDR1 MNHNS, CDR2 SASEGT. CDR3 region: CASNPGLAGLNEQFF. In DNA form, the CDR3 reads TGTGCCAGCAATCCGGGACTAGCGGGACTCAATGAGCAGTTCTTC.

In its sample, this clone was seen once. This chain uses TRBV2 with TRBJ2-5; weak D call: TRBD1 (5 bases). Trimming shortened V by 6 bases and J by 1 base, and 12 bases separated the two germline ends. Germline V gene data show CDR1 as SNHLY and CDR2 as FYNNEI. The CDR3 contains 14 residues. The CDR3 spells CASSQRQIQETQYF. The CDR3 nucleotides are TGTGCCAGCAGCCAAAGACAGATCCAAGAGACCCAGTACTTC.

This clone was counted a single time. J is TRBJ1-5 and V is TRBV6-7; D is perhaps TRBD1 (5 bases). TRBV6-7 is designated an ORF whose function remains uncertain. V was clipped by 2 bases and J by 5 bases, with 10 bases between them. The CDR3 sequence is 14 residues long. The CDR3 loop is CASSYQGGDQPQHF. As DNA, the CDR3 is TGTGCCAGCAGTTACCAGGGCGGGGATCAGCCCCAGCATTTT.

The rearrangement links TRBV28 to TRBJ1-2, with 8 bases fitting TRBD1. The CDR3 sequence is 13 residues long. Germline V lookup: CDR1 MDHEN, CDR2 SYDVKM. After removal of 6 bases from V and 6 bases from J, the junction contained 6 bases not matched to a gene. In nucleotides, the CDR3 is TGTGCCAGCAGGGATCAGGGGGCGGATGGCTACACCTTC. It yields the protein CASRDQGADGYTF.

The V call is TRBV6-5, the J call TRBJ2-3; D is undetermined. The CDR3 has 13 amino acids. Deletions cut 6 bases from V and 2 bases from J, with 9 bases between. Per germline, CDR1 MNHEY and CDR2 SVGAGI. CDR3 protein: CASRRGLTDTQYF. The CDR3 DNA reads as TGTGCCAGCAGACGCGGCCTCACAGATACGCAGTATTTT.

A word on this clone: One junction end does not reproduce the germline sequence, and a read error may be involved. This chain joins TRBV7-7 and TRBJ2-5, with 7 bases identical to TRBD1. Per the germline V gene, CDR1 is SSHAT and CDR2 is FNYEAQ (reference sequence). The CDR3 contains 18 residues. The CDR3 region is CASSFERRDRRIQETQYF. The CDR3 DNA reads as TGTGCTAGCAGCTTTGAACGCCGGGACAGAAGGATCCAAGAGACCCAGTACTTC.

The chain is built from TRBV6-1 and TRBJ2-7; TRBD1 is a possible D gene (5 bases). The V end was cut by 2 bases, the J end by 4 bases, with 12 bases between. The germline V gene encodes CDR1 MNHNS and CDR2 SASEGT. CDR3 length equals 14 residues. Here the CDR3 reads CASSEQGTSYEQYF. CDR3 bases: TGTGCCAGCAGTGAACAGGGCACTTCATACGAGCAGTACTTC.

This chain uses TRBV29-1 with TRBJ1-2, with 8 bases lining up with TRBD1. The CDR3 runs to 14 residues. Germline loops: CDR1 SQVTM, CDR2 ANQGSEA. The junction had 11 bases not matched to a gene; V was cut back by 8 bases and J by 3 bases. The CDR3 sequence: CSSEDRASDYGYTF. DNA for the CDR3: TGCAGCTCCGAGGACAGGGCCTCAGACTATGGCTACACCTTC. The full variable domain, in which reference TRBV29-1 and TRBJ1-2 provide the parts outside the CDR3, is SAVISQKPSRDICQRGTSLTIQCQVDSQVTMMFWYRQQPGQSLTLIATANQGSEATYESGFVIDKFPISRPNLTFSTLTVSNMSPEDSSIYLCSSEDRASDYGYTFGSGTRLTVV.

The chain couples TRBV18 to TRBJ1-5; 11 bases map to TRBD1. V gave up 3 bases and J gave up 4 bases; unmatched junction bases: 14. The CDR3 spans 19 residues. The germline V gene encodes CDR1 KGHSH and CDR2 LQKENI. The CDR3: CASSPPGAWDRGGNQPQHF. CDR3 nucleotide sequence: TGTGCCAGCTCACCCCCGGGGGCATGGGACAGGGGGGGAAATCAGCCCCAGCATTTT.

The chain carries TRBV25-1 and TRBJ2-2; possibly TRBD2 for D (7 bases). Germline assignment: CDR1 MGHDK and CDR2 SYGVNS. V gave up 7 bases and J gave up 0 bases, with 12 bases separating them. The CDR3 totals 15 residues. The CDR3 DNA reads TGTGCCAGCACCCTAGGGGGGGCGAACACCGGGGAGCTGTTTTTT. Protein product: CASTLGGANTGELFF.

V usage is TRBV9 and J usage is TRBJ2-7; TRBD2 matches at 11 bases. Germline CDR1 SGDLS, CDR2 YYNGEE. This CDR3 has 19 residues. The V segment lost 0 bases and the J segment 2 bases; nucleotides outside the gene matches: 13. CDR3 bases: TGTGCCAGCAGCGTAGGGCCTCTCCCGCTAGCGGGAGGCACCTACGAGCAGTACTTC. Encoded protein: CASSVGPLPLAGGTYEQYF. Full variable domain (rest looked up from reference TRBV9 and TRBJ2-7): DSGVTQTPKHLITATGQRVTLRCSPRSGDLSVYWYQQSLDQGLQFLIQYYNGEERAKGNILERFSAQQFPDLHSELNLSSLELGDSALYFCASSVGPLPLAGGTYEQYFGPGTRLTVT.

Only one count was recorded for this clone. CDR3 bases: TGTGCCAGCAGTTTACCGTTCTTAACGGACAGCTATGGCTACACCTTC. As protein: CASSLPFLTDSYGYTF. The rearrangement links TRBV28 to TRBJ1-2; weak D call: TRBD1 (6 bases). The germline V and J ends were trimmed by 2 bases and 4 bases, with 17 bases remaining between them. Germline CDR1 and CDR2: MDHEN and SYDVKM. CDR3 length: 16 residues.

This chain links TRBV19 with TRBJ1-1; possibly TRBD1 for D (6 bases). The germline gives CDR1 LNHDA, CDR2 SQIVND (reference sequence). V gave up 9 bases and J gave up 2 bases, with 16 bases separating them. CDR3 length: 14 residues. CDR3 in amino acids: CASLADSFNTEAFF. In nucleotides, the CDR3 is TGTGCCAGCCTGGCGGACAGCTTCAACACTGAAGCTTTCTTT.

The J gene is TRBJ2-5, the V gene TRBV5-1; maybe TRBD2 (6 bases). The CDR3 is 14 amino acids. The ends were cut back, 0 bases at V and 5 bases at J, with 11 bases in the middle. From germline, CDR1 is SGHRS and CDR2 YFSETQ. CDR3: CASSLESGAETQYF. DNA of the CDR3: TGCGCCAGCAGCTTGGAGTCGGGAGCTGAGACCCAGTACTTC.

Remarks on this clone: Other DNA sequences in the same sample also yield this CDR3. This chain joins TRBV15 and TRBJ1-4; D not certain. The V gene's germline CDR1 is LNHNV and CDR2 YYDKDF (reference sequence). V lost 0 bases to trimming and J lost 8 bases, with 7 bases between them. The CDR3 is 13 amino acids. The DNA for the CDR3 is TGTGCCACCAGCAGAGATAGGAGGGAAAAACTGTTTTTT. Protein sequence: CATSRDRREKLFF.

The chain joins TRBV28 to TRBJ2-1, with 7 bases matching TRBD2. The CDR3 has 16 amino acids. Germline V CDR1 and CDR2: MDHEN, SYDVKM. The V segment lost 4 bases and the J segment 7 bases; nucleotides outside the gene matches: 13. The CDR3 DNA follows: TGTGCCAGCAGTTCCGACTCAAGCGGGGTAGGGAATGAGCAGTTCTTC. It is translated as CASSSDSSGVGNEQFF.

The rearrangement joins TRBV2 to TRBJ2-1; 9 bases align to TRBD2. The V gene end was trimmed by 0 bases and the J gene end by 7 bases; junction bases not matched to a gene: 10. Germline CDR1 and CDR2: SNHLY and FYNNEI. This CDR3 is 17 amino acids long. CDR3 sequence: CASSEAGRRGGRNEQFF. In DNA, the CDR3 is TGTGCCAGCAGTGAAGCGGGGAGGCGGGGGGGCCGTAATGAGCAGTTCTTC. Full variable domain (rest looked up from reference TRBV2 and TRBJ2-1): EPEVTQTPSHQVTQMGQEVILRCVPISNHLYFYWYRQILGQKVEFLVSFYNNEISEKSEIFDDQFSVERPDGSNFTLKIRSTKLEDSAMYFCASSEAGRRGGRNEQFFGPGTRLTVL.

The chain couples TRBV6-5 to TRBJ1-2; 8 nucleotides line up with TRBD1. The CDR3 is 14 amino acids. The V segment lost 5 bases and the J segment 3 bases; nucleotides outside the gene matches: 5. CDR1 and CDR2 (germline): MNHEY, SVGAGI. For the CDR3, the DNA is TGTGCCAGCAGTCCAGGGGGCATCGACTATGGCTACACCTTC. It is translated as CASSPGGIDYGYTF.

This clone was seen only once. The rearrangement uses TRBV5-8 and TRBJ1-2; perhaps TRBD1 as D (5 bases). The CDR3 totals 14 residues. The V gene lost 2 bases and the J gene lost 7 bases, with 15 bases spanning the gap. Per the germline V gene, CDR1 is SGHTS and CDR2 is YDEGEE. CDR3 protein: CASSFQIRGSGYTF. CDR3 bases: TGTGCCAGCAGCTTCCAAATTCGGGGGTCTGGCTACACCTTC.

This rearrangement joins TRBV5-1 to TRBJ2-1, with a possible D match to TRBD1 (5 bases). The ends were cut back, 3 bases at V and 8 bases at J, with 18 bases in the middle. CDR1 and CDR2 from the germline V gene are SGHRS and YFSETQ. The CDR3 runs to 15 residues. As DNA, the CDR3 is TGCGCCAGCAGCTCCCCCCCGAGCTTAGGGGATGAGCAGTTCTTC. Amino acids: CASSSPPSLGDEQFF.

This sequence joins TRBV2 and TRBJ1-6; 7 nucleotides agree with TRBD1. Losses at the gene ends were 6 bases for V and 6 bases for J; bases not matched to a gene: 5. The CDR3 runs 14 residues. CDR1 and CDR2 from the germline V gene are SNHLY and FYNNEI. As DNA, the CDR3 is TGTGCCAGCAGGGAGACAGGGCTTAATTCACCCCTCCACTTT. Translation gives CASRETGLNSPLHF.

V is TRBV19 and J is TRBJ1-4; D gene uncertain. Germline CDR1 is LNHDA and CDR2 is SQIVND (reference sequence). The CDR3 runs to 11 residues. V was shortened by 10 bases and J by 6 bases, with 9 bases between the two germline ends. In DNA form, the CDR3 reads TGTGCCACCGAGGGATATGAAAAACTGTTTTTT. This translates into CATEGYEKLFF.

The chain is built from TRBV11-3 and TRBJ2-7; 7 nucleotides align to TRBD2. Germline CDR1 and CDR2: SGHNT and YENEEA. The length of the CDR3 is 15 residues. The trim removed 3 bases at V and 3 bases at J, leaving 8 bases unmatched. For the CDR3, the DNA is TGTGCCAGCAGCTTCCGGGGGGAAGCTGGCTACGAGCAGTACTTC. The encoded protein is CASSFRGEAGYEQYF.

The chain couples TRBV18 to TRBJ1-1; D not certain. Germline assignment: CDR1 KGHSH and CDR2 LQKENI. With 1 base removed from V and 5 bases from J, the gap between germline ends came to 14 bases. The CDR3 has 15 residues. CDR3 sequence (DNA): TGTGCCAGCTCACCACGAGAGGGCGTTGGGACTGAAGCTTTCTTT. It yields the protein CASSPREGVGTEAFF.

V gene TRBV30 combines with J gene TRBJ1-1; no clear D gene. The CDR3 extends over 12 amino acids. V was pared by 0 bases and J by 2 bases, with 4 bases between. Germline V lookup: CDR1 GTSNPN, CDR2 SVGIG (reference sequence). The CDR3 spells CAWSVINTEAFF. CDR3 sequence (DNA): TGTGCCTGGAGTGTAATAAACACTGAAGCTTTCTTT.